One T cell receptor beta chain is described in this entry. The treatment denotes: randomized to nivolumab then ipilimumab (arm A) or the reverse (arm B). This sample was included in a study of sequential checkpoint blockade in melanoma. For the study at large: After both sequences, patients received maintenance nivolumab. Over 20 patients had matched tumor biopsies before treatment and at week 13 after nivolumab or ipilimumab alone.

The CDR3 totals 19 residues. Trimming pared 7 bases from V and 3 bases from J, leaving 28 bases between. Some clones are missing from TCRdb's copy, which holds only in-frame ones; the method was immunoSEQ multiplex PCR. The sample carries fewer than 9,500 clones, around 22% recorded once. Sample: tumor tissue (inferred from file names), taken from a patient given nivolumab and ipilimumab in sequence. This TCR was recovered from a human donor with melanoma. This sequence joins TRBV23-1 and TRBJ1-3; D unresolved. TRBV23-1 carries the ORF label, with uncertain function. CDR3 sequence reads: CASTKGGFVRPDGGNTIYF. The CDR3, as DNA: TGCGCCAGCACTAAGGGAGGGTTTGTCAGGCCCGATGGTGGAAACACCATATATTTT.